This T cell receptor beta chain was recorded in a study of T cell changes during pregnancy in multiple sclerosis (dated by TCRdb to between 2018 and 2020). A note on the overall study: In women with multiple sclerosis, the researchers looked at how the T cell repertoire shifted as pregnancy progressed.

CDR1 MNHEY and CDR2 SMNVEV are derived from the germline V gene (reference sequence). The germline V and J ends show losses of 6 bases and 2 bases respectively, and no gene match explains 8 bases of the junction. The CDR3 starts with the cysteine, ends with the phenylalanine, and has 15 residues. Left in the record is the CDR3 DNA by itself, 45 bases read in frame from the first base. The library was produced with the immunoSEQ multiplex PCR assay. Here the immuneACCESS table is served through TCRdb, limited to in-frame sequences with V and J called. Missing clones are a known gap in these copies; in checked studies unresolved V genes cover under half, and the rest lacks a known reason. The sample contains almost 35,000 clones, less than 95% of them found a single time. The ten largest clones add up to around 10% of the sample. Comment on this clone: Its antigen is currently not known. Base qualities are not provided; no much larger clone lies one nucleotide away.

Recombination connected TRBV27 to TRBJ2-7; TRBD2 agrees with 9 junctional bases. The receptor's source is a female donor with multiple sclerosis, enrolled in a pregnancy study. The source material was CD8+ T cells from peripheral blood mononuclear cells, sampled before pregnancy. CDR3 region: CASRPLAGIPYEQYF. The DNA is TGTGCCAGCAGGCCACTAGCGGGCATCCCCTACGAGCAGTACTTC.